This T cell receptor beta chain was recorded in a study of T cell responses to AZD1222 COVID-19 vaccine. Study-level points and caveats: Among vaccine-associated CD4 TCRs, coverage spanned spike, with dominance at 160-218 and 743-854. Donors were largely white British and mainly female; clonal diversity was possibly underestimated. The study reported that nearly half of spike-specific TCRs target unmutated variant regions.

In regard to this clone: The antigen is undetermined.

The CDR3 contains 13 residues. From germline, CDR1 is SGHDT and CDR2 YYEEEE. Trimming left V 3 bases short and J 1 base short, with 7 bases between. The repertoire was sequenced with immunoSEQ multiplex PCR; TCRdb's copy has only in-frame clones and lacks some. The data contain about 90,000 clones, 85% to 90% of them singletons. V gene TRBV5-6 combines with J gene TRBJ1-1; no reliable D call. The specimen was peripheral blood, collected on day 0 of MenACWY control vaccination. The sequence was collected from an adult in good health. The CDR3 region has the DNA TGTGCCAGCAGCTCGACACCGAACACTGAAGCTTTCTTT. It translates to CASSSTPNTEAFF.